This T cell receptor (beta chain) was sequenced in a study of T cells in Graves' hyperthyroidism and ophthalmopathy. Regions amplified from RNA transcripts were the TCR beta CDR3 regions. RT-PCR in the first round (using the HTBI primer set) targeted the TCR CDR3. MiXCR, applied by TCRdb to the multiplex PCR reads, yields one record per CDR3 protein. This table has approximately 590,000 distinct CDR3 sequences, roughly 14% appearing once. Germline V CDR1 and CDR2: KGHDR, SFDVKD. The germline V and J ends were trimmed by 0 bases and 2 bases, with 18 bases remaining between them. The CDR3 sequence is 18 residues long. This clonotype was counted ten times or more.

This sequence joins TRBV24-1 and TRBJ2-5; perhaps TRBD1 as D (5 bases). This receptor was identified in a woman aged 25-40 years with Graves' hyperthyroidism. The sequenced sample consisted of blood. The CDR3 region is CATSDLQGGSDIQETQYF. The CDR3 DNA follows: TGTGCCACCAGTGATTTGCAAGGTGGGTCGGACATTCAAGAGACCCAGTACTTC.